The TCR beta chain described here comes from a study of blood T cell repertoires in COVID-19. Study overall: PBMCs, B-cell-depleted T cells, or T cells were the source of the cDNA or gDNA that made up the material.

Per the study methods: Reference gene primer amplification gave estimated nucleated cell counts. The repertoire was sequenced with immunoSEQ multiplex PCR; TCRdb's copy has only in-frame clones and lacks some. The D gene and trimming were derived from the DNA, and the V and J assignments and clone size from that table. The table has 350,000 to 400,000 clones, roughly 90% seen once; the top ten hold 3%. Germline CDR1 MNHEY, CDR2 SMNVEV (reference sequence). The CDR3 covers 14 residues. V lost 2 bases and J 9 bases, leaving 11 bases between the germline ends. Seattle patient enrollment occurred during active infection, with longitudinal follow-up thereafter.

The TCR comes from a woman aged 25 to 39 with COVID-19, enrolled during active disease. The chain recombines TRBV27 with TRBJ1-6; D may be TRBD1 (6 bases). Sample: peripheral blood. Here the CDR3 DNA reads TGTGCCAGCAGTTTAGGGGGGGCCGCTTCACCCCTCCACTTT. Translation gives CASSLGGAASPLHF.